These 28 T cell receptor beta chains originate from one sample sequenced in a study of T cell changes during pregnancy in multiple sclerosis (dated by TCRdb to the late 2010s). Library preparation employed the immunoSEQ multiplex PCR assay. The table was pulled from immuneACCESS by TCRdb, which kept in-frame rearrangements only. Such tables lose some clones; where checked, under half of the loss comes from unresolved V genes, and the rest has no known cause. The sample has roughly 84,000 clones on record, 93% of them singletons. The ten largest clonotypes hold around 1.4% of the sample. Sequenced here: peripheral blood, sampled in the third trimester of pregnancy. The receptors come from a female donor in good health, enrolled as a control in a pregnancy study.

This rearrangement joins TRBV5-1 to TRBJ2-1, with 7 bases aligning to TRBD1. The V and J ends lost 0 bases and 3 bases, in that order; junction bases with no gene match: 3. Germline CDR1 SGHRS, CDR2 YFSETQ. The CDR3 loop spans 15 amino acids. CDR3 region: CASSLEGQSYNEQFF. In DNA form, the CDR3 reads TGCGCCAGCAGCTTGGAGGGACAGAGCTACAATGAGCAGTTCTTC.

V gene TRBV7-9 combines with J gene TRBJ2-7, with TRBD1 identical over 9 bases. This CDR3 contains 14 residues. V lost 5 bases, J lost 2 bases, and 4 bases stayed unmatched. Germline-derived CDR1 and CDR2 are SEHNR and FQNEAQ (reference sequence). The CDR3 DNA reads TGTGCCAGCAGCGGCGACAGGGGGGCCTACGAGCAGTACTTC. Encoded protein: CASSGDRGAYEQYF.

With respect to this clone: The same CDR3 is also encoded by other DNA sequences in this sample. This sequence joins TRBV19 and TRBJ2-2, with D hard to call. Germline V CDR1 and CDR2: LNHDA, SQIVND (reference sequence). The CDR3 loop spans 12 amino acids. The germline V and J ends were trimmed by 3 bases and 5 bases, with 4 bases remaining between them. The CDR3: CASSISTGELFF. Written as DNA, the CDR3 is TGTGCCAGTAGTATCTCGACCGGGGAGCTGTTTTTT.

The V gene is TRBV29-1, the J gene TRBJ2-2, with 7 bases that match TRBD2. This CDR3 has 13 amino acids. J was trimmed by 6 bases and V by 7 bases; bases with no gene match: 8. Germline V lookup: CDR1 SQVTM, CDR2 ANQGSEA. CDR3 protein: CSGREGPAGELFF. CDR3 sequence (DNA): TGCAGCGGGAGGGAGGGACCCGCCGGGGAGCTGTTTTTT.

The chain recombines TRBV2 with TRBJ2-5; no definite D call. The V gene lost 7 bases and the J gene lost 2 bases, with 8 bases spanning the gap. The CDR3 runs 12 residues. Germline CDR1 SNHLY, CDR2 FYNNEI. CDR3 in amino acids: CASNIVQETQYF. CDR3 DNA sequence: TGTGCCAGCAATATAGTGCAAGAGACCCAGTACTTC.

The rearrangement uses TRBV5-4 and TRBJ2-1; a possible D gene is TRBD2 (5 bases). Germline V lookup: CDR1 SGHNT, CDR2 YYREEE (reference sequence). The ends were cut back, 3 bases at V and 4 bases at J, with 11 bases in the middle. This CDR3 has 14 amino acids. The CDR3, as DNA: TGTGCCAGCAGCTCCCCGGGGAGATACAATGAGCAGTTCTTC. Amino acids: CASSSPGRYNEQFF.

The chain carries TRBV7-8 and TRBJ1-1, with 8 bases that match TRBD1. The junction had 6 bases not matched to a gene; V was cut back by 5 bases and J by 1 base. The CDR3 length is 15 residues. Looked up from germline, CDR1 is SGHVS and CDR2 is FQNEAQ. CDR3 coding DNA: TGTGCCAGCAGCGGAAACAGGGGGGCGAACACTGAAGCTTTCTTT. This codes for CASSGNRGANTEAFF. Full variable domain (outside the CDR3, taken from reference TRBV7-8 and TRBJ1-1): GAGVSQSPRYKVAKRGQDVALRCDPISGHVSLFWYQQALGQGPEFLTYFQNEAQLDKSGLPSDRFFAERPEGSVSTLKIQRTQQEDSAVYLCASSGNRGANTEAFFGQGTRLTVV.

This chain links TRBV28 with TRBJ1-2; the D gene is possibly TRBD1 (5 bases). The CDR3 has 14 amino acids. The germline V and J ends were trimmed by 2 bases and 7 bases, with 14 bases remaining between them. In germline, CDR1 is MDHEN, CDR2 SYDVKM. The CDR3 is CASSLPGQGSGYTF. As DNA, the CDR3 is TGTGCCAGCAGTTTACCTGGGCAGGGCAGTGGCTACACCTTC.

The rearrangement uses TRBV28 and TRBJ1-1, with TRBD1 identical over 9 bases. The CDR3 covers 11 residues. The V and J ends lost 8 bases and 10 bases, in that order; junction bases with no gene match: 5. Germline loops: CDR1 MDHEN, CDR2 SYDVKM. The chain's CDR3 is CASGDRVSAFF. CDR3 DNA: TGTGCCAGCGGGGACAGGGTATCAGCTTTCTTT.

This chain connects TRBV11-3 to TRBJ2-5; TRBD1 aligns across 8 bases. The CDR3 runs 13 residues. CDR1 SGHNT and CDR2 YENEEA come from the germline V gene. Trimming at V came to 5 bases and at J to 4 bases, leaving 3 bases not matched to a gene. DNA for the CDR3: TGTGCCAGCAGCGCCAGGGGGCGAGAGACCCAGTACTTC. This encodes CASSARGRETQYF.

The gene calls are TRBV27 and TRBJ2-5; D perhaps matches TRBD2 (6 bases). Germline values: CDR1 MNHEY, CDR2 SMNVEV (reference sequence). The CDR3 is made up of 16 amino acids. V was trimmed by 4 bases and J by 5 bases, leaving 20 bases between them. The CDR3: CASSSLWAGRGETQYF. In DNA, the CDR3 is TGTGCCAGCAGTTCTCTCTGGGCGGGACGTGGGGAGACCCAGTACTTC.

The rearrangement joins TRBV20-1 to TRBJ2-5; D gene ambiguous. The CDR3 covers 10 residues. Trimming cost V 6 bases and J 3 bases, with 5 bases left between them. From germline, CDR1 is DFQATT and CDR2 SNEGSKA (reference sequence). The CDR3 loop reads CSAIKETQYF. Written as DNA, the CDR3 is TGCAGTGCAATAAAAGAGACCCAGTACTTC.

The CDR3 reads CASSLAQGGYIQYF. The CDR3 coding sequence is TGTGCCAGCAGCTTAGCACAGGGTGGATACATTCAGTACTTC. This chain connects TRBV7-2 to TRBJ2-4; D may be TRBD1 (6 bases). The CDR3 loop spans 14 amino acids. In germline, CDR1 is SGHTA, CDR2 FQGNSA. The V end lost 0 bases, the J end lost 8 bases, and 11 bases lay between the germline ends. Variable domain in full (rest from reference TRBV7-2 and TRBJ2-4): GAGVSQSPSNKVTEKGKDVELRCDPISGHTALYWYRQSLGQGLEFLIYFQGNSAPDKSGLPSDRFSAERTGGSVSTLTIQRTQQEDSAVYLCASSLAQGGYIQYFGAGTRLSVL.

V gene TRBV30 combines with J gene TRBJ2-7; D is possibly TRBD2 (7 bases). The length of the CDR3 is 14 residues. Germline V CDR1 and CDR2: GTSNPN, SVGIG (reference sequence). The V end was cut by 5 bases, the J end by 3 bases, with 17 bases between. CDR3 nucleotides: TGTGCCTGGGGAAGGGGGGGAGGTAGCTACGAGCAGTACTTC. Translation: CAWGRGGGSYEQYF.

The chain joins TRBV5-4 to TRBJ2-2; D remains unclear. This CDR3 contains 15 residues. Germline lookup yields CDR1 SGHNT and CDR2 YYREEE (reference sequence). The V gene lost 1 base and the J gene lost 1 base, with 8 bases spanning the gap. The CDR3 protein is CASSLRGMNTGELFF. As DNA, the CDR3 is TGTGCCAGCAGCTTGCGCGGAATGAACACCGGGGAGCTGTTTTTT. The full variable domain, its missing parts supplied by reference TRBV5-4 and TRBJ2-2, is ETGVTQSPTHLIKTRGQQVTLRCSSQSGHNTVSWYQQALGQGPQFIFQYYREEENGRGNFPPRFSGLQFPNYSSELNVNALELDDSALYLCASSLRGMNTGELFFGEGSRLTVL.

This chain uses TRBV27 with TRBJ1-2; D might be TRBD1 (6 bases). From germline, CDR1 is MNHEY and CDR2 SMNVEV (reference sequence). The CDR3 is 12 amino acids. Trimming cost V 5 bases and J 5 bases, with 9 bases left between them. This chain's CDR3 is CASSPTGYGYTF. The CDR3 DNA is TGTGCCAGCAGTCCTACAGGGTATGGCTACACCTTC.

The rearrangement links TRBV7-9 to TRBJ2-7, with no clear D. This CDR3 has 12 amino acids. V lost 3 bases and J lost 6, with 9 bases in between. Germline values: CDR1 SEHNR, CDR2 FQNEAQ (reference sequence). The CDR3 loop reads CASSLFSTEQYF. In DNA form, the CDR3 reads TGTGCCAGCAGCTTGTTCAGTACCGAGCAGTACTTC.

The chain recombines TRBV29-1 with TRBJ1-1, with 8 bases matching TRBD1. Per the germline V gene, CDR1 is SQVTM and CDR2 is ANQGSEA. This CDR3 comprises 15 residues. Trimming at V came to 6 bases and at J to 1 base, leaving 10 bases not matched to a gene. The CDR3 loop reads CSVDRGTGTNTEAFF. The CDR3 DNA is TGCAGCGTCGACAGGGGCACAGGGACGAACACTGAAGCTTTCTTT. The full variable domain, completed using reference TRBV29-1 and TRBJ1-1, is SAVISQKPSRDICQRGTSLTIQCQVDSQVTMMFWYRQQPGQSLTLIATANQGSEATYESGFVIDKFPISRPNLTFSTLTVSNMSPEDSSIYLCSVDRGTGTNTEAFFGQGTRLTVV.

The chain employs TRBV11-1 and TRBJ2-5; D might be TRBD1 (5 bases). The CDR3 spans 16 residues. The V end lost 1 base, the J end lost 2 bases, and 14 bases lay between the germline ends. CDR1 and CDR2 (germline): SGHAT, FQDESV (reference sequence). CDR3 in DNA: TGTGCCAGCAGCTTAGGGGCAGGGTCCTTTCAAGAGACCCAGTACTTC. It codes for CASSLGAGSFQETQYF.

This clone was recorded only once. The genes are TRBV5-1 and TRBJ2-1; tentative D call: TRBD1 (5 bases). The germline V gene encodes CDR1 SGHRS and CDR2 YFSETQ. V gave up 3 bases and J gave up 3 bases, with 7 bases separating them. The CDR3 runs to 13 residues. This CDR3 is CASSSDNYNEQFF. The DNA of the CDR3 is TGCGCCAGCAGCTCGGACAACTACAATGAGCAGTTCTTC.

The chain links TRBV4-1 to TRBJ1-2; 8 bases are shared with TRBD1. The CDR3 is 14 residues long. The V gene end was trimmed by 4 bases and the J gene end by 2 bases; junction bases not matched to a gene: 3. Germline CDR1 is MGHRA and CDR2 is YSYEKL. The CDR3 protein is CASSPDRVNYGYTF. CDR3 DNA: TGCGCCAGCAGCCCGGACAGGGTGAACTATGGCTACACCTTC.

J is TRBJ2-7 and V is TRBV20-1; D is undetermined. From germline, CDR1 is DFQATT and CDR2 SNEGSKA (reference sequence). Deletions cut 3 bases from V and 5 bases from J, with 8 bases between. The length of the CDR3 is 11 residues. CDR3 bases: TGCAGTGCTAGTGGTAGAAACGAGCAGTACTTC. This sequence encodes CSASGRNEQYF.

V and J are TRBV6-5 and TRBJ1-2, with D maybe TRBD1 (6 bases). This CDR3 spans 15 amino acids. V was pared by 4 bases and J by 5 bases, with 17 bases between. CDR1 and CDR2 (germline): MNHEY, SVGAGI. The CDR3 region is CASSSGGPILYGYTF. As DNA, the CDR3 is TGTGCCAGCAGTTCGGGGGGGCCGATCCTTTATGGCTACACCTTC.

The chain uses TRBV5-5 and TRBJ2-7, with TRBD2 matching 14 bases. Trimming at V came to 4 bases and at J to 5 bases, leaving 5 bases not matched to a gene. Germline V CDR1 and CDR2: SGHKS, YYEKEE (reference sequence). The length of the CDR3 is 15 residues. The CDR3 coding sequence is TGTGCCAGCAGCATAACGGGACTAGCGGGGGACGAGCAGTACTTC. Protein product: CASSITGLAGDEQYF. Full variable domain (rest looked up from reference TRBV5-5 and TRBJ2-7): DAGVTQSPTHLIKTRGQQVTLRCSPISGHKSVSWYQQVLGQGPQFIFQYYEKEERGRGNFPDRFSARQFPNYSSELNVNALLLGDSALYLCASSITGLAGDEQYFGPGTRLTVT.

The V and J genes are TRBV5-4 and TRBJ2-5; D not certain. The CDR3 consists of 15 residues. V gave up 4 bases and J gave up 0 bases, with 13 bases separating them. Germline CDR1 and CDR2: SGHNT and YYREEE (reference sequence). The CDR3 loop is CASSQLPTNQETQYF. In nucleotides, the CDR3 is TGTGCCAGCAGCCAGCTTCCTACTAACCAAGAGACCCAGTACTTC.

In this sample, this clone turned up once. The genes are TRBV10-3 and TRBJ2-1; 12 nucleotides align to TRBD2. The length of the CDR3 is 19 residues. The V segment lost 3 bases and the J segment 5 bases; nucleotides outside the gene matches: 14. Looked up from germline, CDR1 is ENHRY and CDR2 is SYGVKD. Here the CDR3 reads CAISDLPHKTSGRDNEQFF. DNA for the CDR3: TGTGCCATCAGTGATTTGCCCCATAAGACTAGCGGGAGAGACAATGAGCAGTTCTTC.

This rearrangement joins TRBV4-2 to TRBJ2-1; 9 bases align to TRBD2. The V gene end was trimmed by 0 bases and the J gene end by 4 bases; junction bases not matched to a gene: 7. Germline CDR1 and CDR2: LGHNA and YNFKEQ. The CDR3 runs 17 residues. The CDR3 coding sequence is TGTGCCAGCAGCCAAGAGTTAGCGGGAGTTGCGTACAATGAGCAGTTCTTC. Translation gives CASSQELAGVAYNEQFF.

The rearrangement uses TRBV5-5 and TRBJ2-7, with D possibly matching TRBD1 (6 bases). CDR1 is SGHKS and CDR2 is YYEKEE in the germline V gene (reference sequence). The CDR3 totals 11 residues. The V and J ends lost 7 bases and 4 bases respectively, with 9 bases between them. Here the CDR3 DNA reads TGTGCCAGCCGGGACAAATACGAGCAGTACTTC. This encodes CASRDKYEQYF. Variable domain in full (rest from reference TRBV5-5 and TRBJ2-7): DAGVTQSPTHLIKTRGQQVTLRCSPISGHKSVSWYQQVLGQGPQFIFQYYEKEERGRGNFPDRFSARQFPNYSSELNVNALLLGDSALYLCASRDKYEQYFGPGTRLTVT.